Listed below are T cell receptor beta chains from one sample, sequenced in a study of early T cells in non-severe SARS-CoV-2 infection. TCRdb re-derived calls from the 5' RACE reads in MiXCR, one entry per CDR3 protein. The data show over 60,000 distinct CDR3 sequences, with 12% seen just once and 2.7% held by the top ten. The sample was whole blood, taken at baseline. The receptors derive from an adult who was a healthcare worker with PCR-confirmed SARS-CoV-2 infection or an uninfected control (not recorded which). The CDR3 runs from the conserved cysteine through the conserved F or W. Each record gives: clone size, J gene, V gene, D gene, CDR3 DNA, CDR3 protein. The D gene is left open where the match is weak. Not all rows give a size; the values are once, few, many and, for expanded clones, a class.

>few|TRBJ1-4|TRBV20-1|-
TGCAGTGCTTCGAGGGGGGCTAATGAAAAACTGTTTTTT
CSASRGANEKLFF
>-|TRBJ2-7|TRBV11-3|-
TGTGCCAGCAGCTTGCAGGGCGGCGAGCAGTACTTC
CASSLQGGEQYF
>many|TRBJ1-1|TRBV29-1|-
TGCAGCGGGGCTACAGGGTCCACTGAAGCTTTCTTT
CSGATGSTEAFF
>-|TRBJ1-6|TRBV2|-
TGTGCCACCGCGAGGCAGAGTGGCGGAAATTCACCCCTCCACTTT
CATARQSGGNSPLHF
>many|TRBJ2-2|TRBV19|TRBD2
TGTGCCAGTATGAGCGGGGTAACCACAGGCACCGGGGAGCTGTTTTTT
CASMSGVTTGTGELFF
>few|TRBJ2-5|TRBV7-9|TRBD2
TGTGCCAGCAGCGATGGGACTAGCGGGGTCCAACCCCTTAATACAGAGACCCAGTACTTC
CASSDGTSGVQPLNTETQYF
>-|TRBJ2-1|TRBV12-3/TRBV12-4|TRBD1
TGTGCCAGCAGTACGACACAGGGGGTCCATGAGCAGTTCTTC
CASSTTQGVHEQFF
>few|TRBJ2-3|TRBV6-6|TRBD2
TGTGCCAGCACCGGGACTAGCGCCACAGATACGCAGTATTTT
CASTGTSATDTQYF
>-|TRBJ2-3|TRBV3-1|-
TGTGCCAGCAGCCAGGTGGGGATATGGGATACGCAGTATTTT
CASSQVGIWDTQYF
>many|TRBJ1-4|TRBV2|-
TGTGCCAGCCACCGCGGGGGAACCCGGGGGTTTAATGAAAAACTGTTTTTT
CASHRGGTRGFNEKLFF
>many|TRBJ1-5|TRBV29-1|TRBD1
TGCAGCGTTATCACAGGGGATCAGCCCCAGCATTTT
CSVITGDQPQHF
>few|TRBJ1-4|TRBV2|-
TGTGCCAGCAGATCCCCAGAAAAACTGTTTTTT
CASRSPEKLFF
>few|TRBJ2-1|TRBV19|TRBD2
TGTGCCAGTAGTAGACTAGCGGGATATCTCAATGAGCAGTTCTTC
CASSRLAGYLNEQFF
>few|TRBJ1-5|TRBV21-1|-
TGTGCCAGCCCAAAGCGGGGGATGAGCAATCAGCCCCAGCATTTT
CASPKRGMSNQPQHF
>few|TRBJ2-7|TRBV6-5|TRBD2
TGTGCCAGCAGCCGGGGGGGGTCCTACGAGCAGTACTTC
CASSRGGSYEQYF
>-|TRBJ2-1|TRBV11-2|-
TGTGCCAGCACCATGGGACTGCCCTTGTACAATGAGCAGTTCTTC
CASTMGLPLYNEQFF
>-|TRBJ1-2|TRBV20-1|-
TGCAGTGCTAGGGTTACAGGCTATGGCTACACCTTC
CSARVTGYGYTF
>few|TRBJ2-5|TRBV11-3|TRBD1
TGTGCCAGCAGCCCAGACAGGGAAGAGACCCAGTACTTC
CASSPDREETQYF
>-|TRBJ2-1|TRBV18|-
TGTGCCAGCTCTAACCACTGGCAGGGATCGAATGAGCAGTTCTTC
CASSNHWQGSNEQFF
>many|TRBJ2-2|TRBV20-1|TRBD1
TGCAGTGCTAGGGTTGGACAGGGGGCCCTCAGCACCGGGGAGCTGTTTTTT
CSARVGQGALSTGELFF
>-|TRBJ1-4|TRBV10-2|-
TGCGCCAGCAGTGAGCGGGGATATCATGAAAAACTGTTTTTT
CASSERGYHEKLFF
>-|TRBJ1-4|TRBV18|-
TGTGCCAGCTCACCGGCCTGGCGTGGGGGTCGCAATGAAAAACTGTTTTTT
CASSPAWRGGRNEKLFF
>-|TRBJ2-5|TRBV6-2/TRBV6-3|-
TGTGCCAGCAGTTACGGGGGTACCGGCATAGAGACCCAGTACTTC
CASSYGGTGIETQYF
>few|TRBJ1-3|TRBV4-3|-
TGCGCCAGCAGCCAATACCACTCTGGAAACACCATATATTTT
CASSQYHSGNTIYF
>-|TRBJ1-1|TRBV25-1|-
TGTGCCAGCAGTGAGGGTGGGACTGAAGCTTTCTTT
CASSEGGTEAFF
>many|TRBJ2-5|TRBV7-9|-
TGTGCCAGCAGCCCTAGAGCGGGTGAAGAGACCCAGTACTTC
CASSPRAGEETQYF
>few|TRBJ1-1|TRBV2|-
TGTGCCAGCAGTGATGCCGGGTTTGAAGCTTTCTTT
CASSDAGFEAFF
>few|TRBJ2-2|TRBV7-2|TRBD1
TGTGCCAGCAGCTTAGTCGGGACAGTTCGCACCGGGGAGCTGTTTTTT
CASSLVGTVRTGELFF
>few|TRBJ2-7|TRBV6-6|-
TGTGCCAGCAGCCGAGGGGGGTTGTACGAGCAGTACTTC
CASSRGGLYEQYF
>many|TRBJ1-6|TRBV4-3|-
TGCGCCAGCAGCCAACACCCCCAGGTGGATCCACCGTTCAGCTCCTATAATTCACCCCTCCACTTT
CASSQHPQVDPPFSSYNSPLHF
>few|TRBJ2-1|TRBV5-1|-
TGCGCCAGCAGCTTGGGCGGAAAAAACAATGAGCAGTTCTTC
CASSLGGKNNEQFF
>many|TRBJ2-5|TRBV20-1|-
TGCAGTGCTAGAGGTCCCCCCGCCCAAGAGACCCAGTACTTC
CSARGPPAQETQYF
>-|TRBJ2-1|TRBV10-3|TRBD1
TGTGCCATCAGTGAGTCCTTGAGACAGGGGGCTCACAATGAGCAGTTCTTC
CAISESLRQGAHNEQFF
>-|TRBJ2-7|TRBV20-1|TRBD2
TGCAGTGTAAGCGGGGGAGTGTACGAGCAGTACTTC
CSVSGGVYEQYF
>-|TRBJ1-1|TRBV20-1|-
TGCAGTGCTCAACGATCTGAAGCTTTCTTT
CSAQRSEAFF
>few|TRBJ2-3|TRBV19|-
TGTGCCAGTAGTGACCGAAACGTCGATACGCAGTATTTT
CASSDRNVDTQYF
>-|TRBJ2-3|TRBV18|TRBD1
TGTGCCAGCTCACCTATAACGGGACAGAGCCTAAGCACAGATACGCAGTATTTT
CASSPITGQSLSTDTQYF
>-|TRBJ2-3|TRBV20-1|TRBD2
TGCAGTGCCACTAGAGTGGGGAGCGGGGTCACAGATACGCAGTATTTT
CSATRVGSGVTDTQYF
>few|TRBJ1-2|TRBV7-2|-
TGTGCCAGCAGCTTAGCGCAGGGGAGAGGCTATGGCTACACCTTC
CASSLAQGRGYGYTF
>few|TRBJ2-3|TRBV7-2|-
TGTGCCAGCAGCTCCTCGTACGTAGATACGCAGTATTTT
CASSSSYVDTQYF
>-|TRBJ1-4|TRBV7-2|-
TGTGCCAGCTCCGGGGGTCAGAATGAAAAACTGTTTTTT
CASSGGQNEKLFF
>-|TRBJ2-1|TRBV19|TRBD1
TGTGCCAGTAGTATGAGGGACAGGGGGAATGAGCAGTTCTTC
CASSMRDRGNEQFF
>many|TRBJ2-3|TRBV28|TRBD2
TGTGCCAGCACGGCTAGCGGGGGCACAGATACGCAGTATTTT
CASTASGGTDTQYF
>-|TRBJ2-5|TRBV2|TRBD2
TGTGCCAGCAGCTCACAGGGACTAGCGGGGGAGACCCAGTACTTC
CASSSQGLAGETQYF
>-|TRBJ2-3|TRBV7-9|-
TGTGCCAGCAGGCATCGACAGCCCACAGATACGCAGTATTTT
CASRHRQPTDTQYF
>-|TRBJ2-5|TRBV18|TRBD2
TGTGCCAGCTCACCACCGGCGGGGGTGGCAGAGACCCAGTACTTC
CASSPPAGVAETQYF
>many|TRBJ2-7|TRBV25-1|-
TGTGCCAGCAGTGCCTTCACCTCCTACGAGCAGTACTTC
CASSAFTSYEQYF
>many|TRBJ2-1|TRBV5-1|-
TGCGCCAGCAGCAAGGGACCGACAAAATACAATGAGCAGTTCTTC
CASSKGPTKYNEQFF
>-|TRBJ1-1|TRBV20-1|-
TGCAGTGCTTCGGGACGGGAGAACACTGAAGCTTTCTTT
CSASGRENTEAFF
>-|TRBJ1-3|TRBV7-2|TRBD1
TGTGCCAGCAGCCCAGGGGGCGCAGCGGGTACCATATATTTT
CASSPGGAAGTIYF
>few|TRBJ1-2|TRBV10-3|-
TGTGCCACCACTACAGGTGCTAACTATGGCTACACCTTC
CATTTGANYGYTF
>-|TRBJ1-6|TRBV28|-
TGTGCCAGCAGCCTCTCCTATAATTCACCCCTCCACTTT
CASSLSYNSPLHF
>-|TRBJ1-2|TRBV20-1|TRBD1
TGCAGTGCTAGCGGGACAGGGGGCTATGGCTACACCTTC
CSASGTGGYGYTF